This T cell receptor (beta chain) was identified in a study of blood T cell repertoires in COVID-19. Sequencing used immunoSEQ multiplex PCR; TCRdb keeps in-frame clones, though not all of them. The sample shows approximately 110,000 clones, 80% to 90% of them seen only once. What was sequenced was peripheral blood. The receptor comes from an elderly woman with acute or convalescent COVID-19.

Here the CDR3 DNA reads TGTGCCAGTAGCGGACAGGGTGGCAATCAGCCCCAGCATTTT. It translates to CASSGQGGNQPQHF. The V call is TRBV19, the J call TRBJ1-5; 8 positions agree with TRBD1. After removal of 6 bases from V and 2 bases from J, the junction contained 3 bases not matched to a gene. CDR1 and CDR2 from the germline V gene are LNHDA and SQIVND (reference sequence). CDR3 size: 14 residues.